Sequencing of this T cell receptor (beta chain) was carried out in a study of untreated major depressive disorder. Study-level findings and limits: CD4+ T cells from depressed patients used TRBV05-01 (Vbeta 5.1) more often than controls.

Details on this clone: Its specificity is unknown.

Sequencing used immunoSEQ multiplex PCR; TCRdb keeps in-frame clones, though not all of them. The sample includes about 19,000 clones, more than 85% of them seen just once. The ends were cut back, 0 bases at V and 4 bases at J, with 10 bases in the middle. Per the germline V gene, CDR1 is WNHNN and CDR2 is SYGVQD (reference sequence). This CDR3 has 15 residues. The V and J genes are TRBV10-1 and TRBJ1-3, with D hard to call. This TCR was sampled from a woman in her forties with major depressive disorder. The sample was CD4+ T cells from PBMCs. The CDR3 sequence: CASSESVSQGNTIYF. CDR3 nucleotide sequence: TGCGCCAGCAGTGAGTCGGTTTCACAGGGAAACACCATATATTTT.